This T cell receptor (beta chain) was observed in a study of Graves' ophthalmopathy and Graves' hyperthyroidism. Notes on the study in general: The authors also found most expanded thyroid clonotypes above 0.001 frequency in blood. As the model predicted ophthalmopathy progression, it achieved a sensitivity of nearly 71% and a specificity of around 76%. A model built from 13 signatures distinguished ophthalmopathy from stable hyperthyroidism with about 86% sensitivity and about 80% specificity.

TCR beta CDR3 amplification used RNA transcripts. HTBI primers were employed in first-round RT-PCR, then a second-round multiplex PCR followed. TCRdb independently ran MiXCR on the multiplex PCR reads; one entry per CDR3 protein. The repertoire includes hundreds of thousands of distinct CDR3 sequences, 21% of them detected once, and roughly 3.2% sits in the top ten. Germline CDR1 MNHEY, CDR2 SVGAGI. The length of the CDR3 is 14 residues. V was pared by 2 bases and J by 5 bases, with 2 bases of the junction left unmatched. This clonotype was seen more than once but under ten times. Its antigen is unknown. Clinical symptoms, serum thyroxine, TRAb, thyroid ultrasound and orbital computed tomography formed the basis of diagnosis.

The sequenced sample was peripheral blood. This chain uses TRBV6-5 with TRBJ2-5, with TRBD2 matching 10 bases. This receptor was obtained from a woman aged 18-29 years with stable Graves' hyperthyroidism. CDR3 sequence reads: CASSYASGSETQYF. CDR3 nucleotides: TGTGCCAGCAGTTACGCTAGCGGGAGTGAGACCCAGTACTTC.